This entry lists 5 T cell receptor beta chains sequenced from one sample in a study of shared clonotypes between healthy human individuals. The protocol was immunoSEQ multiplex PCR, while the TCRdb copy is restricted to in-frame clones and leaves out a portion. The sample has roughly 1.4 million clones; approximately 98.5% are singletons. The specimen was naive CD4+ T cells sorted from blood. Subset here: CD45RA+ positively selected. These receptors all stem from a man under 40 in good health.

The chain carries TRBV4-2 and TRBJ2-7; D remains ambiguous. Trimming stripped 4 bases from V and 0 bases from J, with 10 bases between. The CDR3 loop spans 14 amino acids. Looked up from germline, CDR1 is LGHNA and CDR2 is YNFKEQ. CDR3 in DNA: TGTGCCAGCAGCCCCCGGGCCTCCTCCTACGAGCAGTACTTC. This encodes CASSPRASSYEQYF.

The V and J genes are TRBV28 and TRBJ2-1, with TRBD2 identical over 11 bases. From germline, CDR1 is MDHEN and CDR2 SYDVKM. The CDR3 extends over 15 amino acids. The J segment lost 2 bases and the V segment lost 7 bases, leaving 4 bases of the junction unmatched. Written as DNA, the CDR3 is TGTGCCAGCACCTTACTAGCGGGAGCCTACAATGAGCAGTTCTTC. Encoded protein: CASTLLAGAYNEQFF.

The chain couples TRBV28 to TRBJ1-5, with D perhaps TRBD1 (6 bases). Trimming left V 3 bases short and J 2 bases short, with 11 bases between. From germline, CDR1 is MDHEN and CDR2 SYDVKM. There are 15 residues in the CDR3. As DNA, the CDR3 is TGTGCCAGCAGTTTGGGGGCCCCGGGCAATCAGCCCCAGCATTTT. It is translated as CASSLGAPGNQPQHF.

The chain carries TRBV6-8 and TRBJ2-1; D is possibly TRBD2 (5 bases). The ends were cut back, 2 bases at V and 9 bases at J, with 14 bases in the middle. Germline CDR1 reads MNHGY; CDR2 reads SAAAGT. The CDR3 is 14 amino acids. CDR3 nucleotides: TGTGCCAGCAGTTACCCGGACTTAGTGTCTGAGCAGTTCTTC. Its protein is CASSYPDLVSEQFF.

CDR3 in DNA: TGTGCCATCAGCGGACTGGACAGGGTAGAGACCCAGTACTTC. This sequence encodes CAISGLDRVETQYF. The rearrangement links TRBV10-3 to TRBJ2-5; 8 positions agree with TRBD1. V was clipped by 6 bases and J by 4 bases; unmatched bases: 7. The germline V gene encodes CDR1 ENHRY and CDR2 SYGVKD. This CDR3 comprises 14 residues.